The 14 T cell receptor beta chains below all came from one sample that was sequenced in a study of shared clonotypes between healthy human individuals (dated by TCRdb to the early 2020s). Libraries were built with the immunoSEQ multiplex PCR assay. This immuneACCESS table, as held by TCRdb, lists in-frame sequences with V and J called but not all clones. Of the missing ones, under half trace to an unresolved V gene in checked studies; the others have no known cause. This sample lists more than 1,200,000 clones; approximately 98.5% were detected once. In total, the top ten clones hold about 0.35% of the sample. Material for sequencing was naive CD4+ T cells sorted from blood. The sample's cell subset or site label, in plain terms: CD45RA+ positively selected. The receptor set was obtained from a man younger than 40 in good health.

V gene TRBV14 combines with J gene TRBJ1-4, with D tentatively TRBD1 (6 bases). V gave up 3 bases and J gave up 8 bases, with 16 bases separating them. The CDR3 is 15 residues long. Germline V gene data show CDR1 as SGHDN and CDR2 as FVKESK. CDR3 nucleotides: TGTGCCAGCAGCCAGTCTTCAGGGGCAGGCGAAAAACTGTTTTTT. Translating it yields CASSQSSGAGEKLFF.

The chain couples TRBV28 to TRBJ1-2; D gene unclear. This CDR3 comprises 13 residues. Looked up from germline, CDR1 is MDHEN and CDR2 is SYDVKM. The V end was cut by 3 bases, the J end by 7 bases, with 12 bases between. CDR3 in DNA: TGTGCCAGCAGTTTTGTTCACAGCGGTGGCTACACCTTC. Residues: CASSFVHSGGYTF.

The V and J genes are TRBV2 and TRBJ2-1; D gene ambiguous. Trimming removed 11 bases at V and 4 bases at J, with 9 bases between. Germline CDR1 SNHLY, CDR2 FYNNEI. This CDR3 is 11 amino acids long. This CDR3 is CAFKVYNEQFF. CDR3 nucleotide sequence: TGTGCCTTTAAGGTATACAATGAGCAGTTCTTC. Full variable domain (remainder filled in from reference TRBV2 and TRBJ2-1): EPEVTQTPSHQVTQMGQEVILRCVPISNHLYFYWYRQILGQKVEFLVSFYNNEISEKSEIFDDQFSVERPDGSNFTLKIRSTKLEDSAMYFCAFKVYNEQFFGPGTRLTVL.

V is TRBV15 and J is TRBJ2-3; unclear D gene. Trimming left V 8 bases short and J 4 bases short, with 13 bases between. The length of the CDR3 is 13 residues. Germline values: CDR1 LNHNV, CDR2 YYDKDF (reference sequence). The CDR3 region is CATSREIADTQYF. The CDR3 DNA follows: TGTGCCACCTCTAGGGAAATTGCAGATACGCAGTATTTT.

The J gene is TRBJ1-5, the V gene TRBV27, with a weak D call TRBD1 (5 bases). Trimming cost V 3 bases and J 7 bases, with 16 bases left between them. Germline CDR1 and CDR2: MNHEY and SMNVEV (reference sequence). This CDR3 region has 15 residues. The DNA for the CDR3 is TGTGCCAGCAGTTTCCAAAATCACCGGGGCCAGCCCCAGCATTTT. Its protein is CASSFQNHRGQPQHF.

The chain joins TRBV4-1 to TRBJ1-2, with D unresolved. CDR1 MGHRA and CDR2 YSYEKL come from the germline V gene. The germline V and J ends were trimmed by 2 bases and 6 bases, with 4 bases remaining between them. The CDR3 loop spans 11 amino acids. Written as DNA, the CDR3 is TGCGCCAGCAGCCAAATCCATGGCTACACCTTC. It yields the protein CASSQIHGYTF.

V usage is TRBV28 and J usage is TRBJ2-7; no definite D call. The germline V gene encodes CDR1 MDHEN and CDR2 SYDVKM. The CDR3 extends over 12 amino acids. V was clipped by 4 bases and J by 5 bases, with 9 bases between them. The CDR3 spells CASSSPKDEQYF. Here the CDR3 DNA reads TGTGCCAGCAGTTCCCCTAAGGACGAGCAGTACTTC.

A single count supports this clone. One junction end disagrees with the germline gene, perhaps due to a read error. The chain employs TRBV15 and TRBJ2-2; possibly TRBD2 for D (5 bases). Germline-derived CDR1 and CDR2 are LNHNV and YYDKDF (reference sequence). This CDR3 spans 14 amino acids. The CDR3 sequence: CATRRGRSTGELFF. The CDR3 DNA sequence: TGTGCCACCAGGAGAGGGCGTTCGACCGGGGAGCTGTTTTTT.

The gene calls are TRBV19 and TRBJ2-1, with TRBD2 matching 8 bases. Germline V CDR1 and CDR2: LNHDA, SQIVND (reference sequence). The CDR3 consists of 15 residues. V gave up 3 bases and J gave up 3 bases; unmatched junction bases: 4. CDR3 sequence: CASSIFLAGYNEQFF. The CDR3 region has the DNA TGTGCCAGTAGTATCTTCCTAGCGGGCTACAATGAGCAGTTCTTC.

The chain joins TRBV11-2 to TRBJ2-1; 12 bases are shared with TRBD2. This CDR3 is built from 16 residues. Germline loops: CDR1 SGHAT, CDR2 FQNNGV. The V segment lost 2 bases and the J segment 9 bases; nucleotides outside the gene matches: 8. CDR3 amino acids: CASSLSLAGGSVEQFF. The CDR3 DNA sequence: TGTGCCAGCAGCTTAAGCCTAGCGGGAGGGTCTGTTGAGCAGTTCTTC.

The CDR3 bases are TGTGCCAGCAGCGTAAGGGGAACAGGGGCAGGGAATGAGCAGTTCTTC. Its protein product is CASSVRGTGAGNEQFF. V gene TRBV9 combines with J gene TRBJ2-1, with 7 bases that match TRBD1. With V trimmed by 1 base and J by 7 bases, 11 bases remained unmatched. Germline CDR1 and CDR2: SGDLS and YYNGEE. The CDR3 contains 16 residues.

This chain connects TRBV5-1 to TRBJ2-3, with no clear D. The CDR3 consists of 12 residues. Per the germline V gene, CDR1 is SGHRS and CDR2 is YFSETQ. V was cut by 4 bases and J by 2 bases, with 5 bases left in between. CDR3 sequence reads: CASSRLTDTQYF. The DNA for the CDR3 is TGCGCCAGCAGCCGCCTCACAGATACGCAGTATTTT. The full variable domain, with the rest looked up from reference TRBV5-1 and TRBJ2-3, is KAGVTQTPRYLIKTRGQQVTLSCSPISGHRSVSWYQQTPGQGLQFLFEYFSETQRNKGNFPGRFSGRQFSNSRSEMNVSTLELGDSALYLCASSRLTDTQYFGPGTRLTVL.

The chain is built from TRBV7-3 and TRBJ1-5, with D tentatively TRBD1 (5 bases). CDR1 and CDR2 from the germline V gene are SGHTA and FQGTGA. V was trimmed by 5 bases and J by 11 bases, leaving 16 bases between them. The CDR3 sequence is 13 residues long. The CDR3 reads CASSRAPGASQHF. CDR3 bases: TGTGCCAGCAGCCGCGCACCCGGGGCGTCCCAGCATTTT.

This clone was seen only once. The same CDR3 can be traced to other DNA sequences in this sample. This chain uses TRBV5-1 with TRBJ2-1, with a weak D call TRBD1 (6 bases). CDR3 length: 13 residues. The V end lost 2 bases, the J end lost 5 bases, and 8 bases lay between the germline ends. Germline V gene lookup returns CDR1 SGHRS and CDR2 YFSETQ. The chain's CDR3 is CASSLPGDNEQFF. CDR3 coding DNA: TGCGCCAGCAGCTTACCAGGGGACAATGAGCAGTTCTTC.